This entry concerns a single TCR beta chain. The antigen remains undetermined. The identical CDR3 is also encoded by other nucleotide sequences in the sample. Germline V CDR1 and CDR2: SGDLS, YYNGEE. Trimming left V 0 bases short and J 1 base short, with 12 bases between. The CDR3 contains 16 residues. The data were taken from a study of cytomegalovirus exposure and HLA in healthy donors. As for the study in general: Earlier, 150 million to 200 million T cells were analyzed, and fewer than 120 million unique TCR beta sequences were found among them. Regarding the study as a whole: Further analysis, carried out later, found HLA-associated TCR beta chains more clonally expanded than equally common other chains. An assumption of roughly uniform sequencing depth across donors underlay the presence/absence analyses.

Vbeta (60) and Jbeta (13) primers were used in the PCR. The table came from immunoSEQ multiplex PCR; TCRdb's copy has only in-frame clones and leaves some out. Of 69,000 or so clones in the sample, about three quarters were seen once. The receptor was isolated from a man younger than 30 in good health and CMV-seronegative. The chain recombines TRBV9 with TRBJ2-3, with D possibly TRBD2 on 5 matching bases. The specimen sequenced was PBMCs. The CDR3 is CASSVAPGVGTDTQYF. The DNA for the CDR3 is TGTGCCAGCAGCGTAGCTCCCGGGGTTGGCACAGATACGCAGTATTTT.